This passage covers 3 T cell receptor beta chains from one sample sequenced in a study of cytomegalovirus exposure and HLA in healthy donors. A multiplex PCR was run with 60 Vbeta primers and 13 Jbeta primers. Generated by immunoSEQ multiplex PCR, the TCRdb table keeps only in-frame clones and is missing some. Of 100,000 to 150,000 clones in the sample, over 60% were seen once. Sequencing used PBMCs. All receptors derive from a man younger than 35 in good health and CMV-seronegative.

This clone showed up just once. The gene calls are TRBV19 and TRBJ2-3, with D maybe TRBD2 (5 bases). The CDR3 sequence is 11 residues long. Germline values: CDR1 LNHDA, CDR2 SQIVND (reference sequence). Trimming removed 8 bases at V and 6 bases at J, with 9 bases between. The CDR3 reads CASGLADTQYF. CDR3 in DNA: TGTGCCAGTGGACTCGCCGATACGCAGTATTTT.

This clone was seen once. J is TRBJ1-2 and V is TRBV6-6, with D perhaps matching TRBD1 (5 bases). The CDR3 totals 13 residues. V dropped 6 bases and J dropped 0 bases, with 8 bases sitting between them. Germline V gene lookup returns CDR1 MNHNY and CDR2 SVGAGI (reference sequence). As DNA, the CDR3 is TGTGCCAGCAGGGGACTAACTAACTATGGCTACACCTTC. Its protein product is CASRGLTNYGYTF.

This clone was counted only a few times. The rearrangement links TRBV28 to TRBJ2-3; no clear D gene. The CDR3 sequence is 15 residues long. Trimming took off 6 bases at V and 9 bases at J, with 22 bases between the two ends. The V gene's germline CDR1 is MDHEN and CDR2 SYDVKM. The DNA for the CDR3 is TGTGCCAGCAGCCAAAGTAAACACCCATCTTTCACGCAGTATTTT. Residues: CASSQSKHPSFTQYF.